The rows below give T cell receptor beta chains drawn from one sample of a study of T cell changes during pregnancy in multiple sclerosis. Profiled with immunoSEQ multiplex PCR; TCRdb holds only in-frame clones, not every one. Here the sample spans about 44,000 clones, more than 90% being singletons. Sequenced material: CD4+ T cells from peripheral blood mononuclear cells, taken in the first trimester of pregnancy. The origin of the receptors is a female donor with multiple sclerosis, enrolled in a pregnancy study. CDR3s include the opening cysteine and the closing phenylalanine or tryptophan. D genes are given only for firm matches. Clone size is stated in some rows and not others, as once, few, many or a class when expanded.

-	-	TRBV27	TRBJ1-3	CASSLYTGNTIYF	TGTGCCAGCAGTTTATATACTGGAAACACCATATATTTT
-	-	TRBV7-2	TRBJ2-7	CASSSPEGKQYF	TGTGCCAGCAGCTCGCCGGAGGGGAAGCAGTACTTC
TRBD2	-	TRBV7-2	TRBJ2-3	CASSILAGALTDTQYF	TGTGCCAGCAGCATTCTAGCGGGAGCCCTAACAGATACGCAGTATTTT
-	-	TRBV6-6	TRBJ2-7	CASSPPGMNSYEQYF	TGTGCCAGCAGCCCACCCGGGATGAACTCCTACGAGCAGTACTTC
-	-	TRBV4-3	TRBJ1-2	CASSQGSGDGYTF	TGCGCCAGCAGCCAAGGGTCCGGGGATGGCTACACCTTC
TRBD2	-	TRBV5-1	TRBJ2-3	CASSSGLAGTDTQYF	TGCGCCAGCAGCTCGGGACTAGCGGGCACAGATACGCAGTATTTT
-	-	TRBV27	TRBJ2-3	CASSRIHRGTDTQYF	TGTGCCAGCAGTCGCATCCACAGGGGCACAGATACGCAGTATTTT
TRBD2	-	TRBV6-1	TRBJ2-1	CASTGTSGISEQFF	TGTGCCAGCACCGGGACTAGCGGGATCTCAGAGCAGTTCTTC
-	-	TRBV18	TRBJ2-6	CASSPFGDAGANVLTF	TGTGCCAGCTCACCATTCGGGGATGCTGGGGCCAACGTCCTGACTTTC
-	once	TRBV6-6	TRBJ2-5	CASSYVSGLGETQYF	TGTGCCAGCAGTTATGTCTCGGGGTTGGGAGAGACCCAGTACTTC
-	-	TRBV28	TRBJ1-5	CASIPSGSFNQPQHF	TGTGCCAGCATCCCCAGCGGGAGCTTCAATCAGCCCCAGCATTTT
TRBD1	-	TRBV25-1	TRBJ1-1	CASRMTGVTEAFF	TGTGCCAGCAGAATGACAGGGGTCACTGAAGCTTTCTTT
-	once	TRBV7-9	TRBJ1-2	CASSLVEAGYTF	TGTGCCAGCAGCTTAGTAGAGGCTGGCTACACCTTC
-	-	TRBV15	TRBJ1-5	CATSRALDRYGEPQHF	TGTGCCACCAGCAGAGCACTCGACAGGTACGGGGAGCCCCAGCATTTT
-	-	TRBV5-4	TRBJ1-2	CASSSTGLGYGYTF	TGTGCCAGCAGCTCAACAGGGTTGGGGTATGGCTACACCTTC
TRBD1	-	TRBV30	TRBJ1-1	CAWSGGQAQAFF	TGTGCCTGGAGTGGAGGACAGGCTCAAGCTTTCTTT
-	-	TRBV19	TRBJ2-3	CASSIVGNGDTQYF	TGTGCCAGTAGTATCGTCGGGAACGGTGATACGCAGTATTTT
-	once	TRBV19	TRBJ1-2	CASSIRQLPQGGYTF	TGTGCCAGTAGTATACGACAGCTACCCCAGGGAGGCTACACCTTC
TRBD2	-	TRBV5-4	TRBJ2-6	CASSLLTSGISGANVLTF	TGTGCCAGCAGCCTCTTGACTAGCGGGATATCTGGGGCCAACGTCCTGACTTTC
TRBD2	-	TRBV2	TRBJ2-2	CASTKLAGGNTGELFF	TGTGCCAGCACAAAACTAGCGGGAGGGAACACCGGGGAGCTGTTTTTT
TRBD1	once	TRBV28	TRBJ1-1	CASSSRDRGPEAFF	TGTGCCAGCAGTTCCCGGGACAGGGGACCTGAAGCTTTCTTT
-	once	TRBV6-6	TRBJ1-4	CASRPGMSNEKLFF	TGTGCCAGCAGGCCCGGGATGTCGAATGAAAAACTGTTTTTT
TRBD1	-	TRBV4-2	TRBJ1-1	CASSQGDRVFPEAFF	TGTGCCAGCAGCCAAGGGGACAGGGTTTTTCCTGAAGCTTTCTTT
-	-	TRBV27	TRBJ2-3	CASRNLFGTSTDTQYF	TGTGCCAGCCGGAACCTCTTCGGGACAAGCACAGATACGCAGTATTTT
TRBD1	-	TRBV28	TRBJ1-2	CASSSPALTTGGQGYTF	TGTGCCAGCAGCTCGCCGGCGCTGACCACAGGGGGTCAAGGCTACACCTTC
-	-	TRBV5-6	TRBJ2-1	CASSLEYGGVYNEQFF	TGTGCCAGCAGCTTGGAGTACGGGGGAGTCTACAATGAGCAGTTCTTC
-	-	TRBV10-3	TRBJ1-1	CAISGPGRNTEAFF	TGTGCCATCAGTGGCCCCGGGAGGAACACTGAAGCTTTCTTT
TRBD2	few	TRBV28	TRBJ2-1	CASSPLLAGGISNNEQFF	TGTGCCAGCAGTCCCCTTTTGGCGGGAGGGATTTCGAACAATGAGCAGTTCTTC
TRBD2	-	TRBV5-1	TRBJ2-5	CASSFGTSGRGGQETQYF	TGCGCCAGCAGCTTTGGGACTAGCGGGAGGGGAGGGCAAGAGACCCAGTACTTC
TRBD2	-	TRBV7-9	TRBJ2-1	CASSLNALAVDNEQFF	TGTGCCAGCAGCTTAAATGCACTAGCGGTCGACAATGAGCAGTTCTTC
-	-	TRBV15	TRBJ2-7	CATSRVQGSQHF	TGTGCCACCAGCAGAGTTCAGGGTTCCCAGCACTTC
-	-	TRBV19	TRBJ2-7	CASSIPGRTYEQYF	TGTGCCAGTAGTATCCCGGGGAGAACCTACGAGCAGTACTTC
TRBD2	-	TRBV7-7	TRBJ2-2	CASSLEVREGTGELFF	TGTGCTAGCAGCTTAGAAGTGCGGGAGGGCACCGGGGAGCTGTTTTTT
TRBD1	-	TRBV5-1	TRBJ2-7	CASSLAQTGREQYF	TGCGCCAGCAGCTTGGCCCAGACAGGGCGCGAGCAGTACTTC
TRBD2	-	TRBV5-4	TRBJ2-3	CASSPLSGRIPSTDTQYF	TGTGCCAGCAGCCCCCTCAGCGGGAGGATTCCAAGCACAGATACGCAGTATTTT
TRBD1	-	TRBV5-1	TRBJ2-7	CASRLQGIYEQYF	TGCGCCAGCAGGTTACAGGGGATCTACGAGCAGTACTTC
TRBD1	-	TRBV7-2	TRBJ2-1	CASSTQGDSYNEQFF	TGTGCCAGCAGCACTCAGGGGGACTCCTACAATGAGCAGTTCTTC
TRBD1	-	TRBV15	TRBJ2-2	CATSGHRGLGELFF	TGTGCCACCAGCGGTCACAGGGGATTGGGGGAGCTGTTTTTT
TRBD1	once	TRBV28	TRBJ2-2	CASSLRRDRGKPNTGELFF	TGTGCCAGCAGTTTACGGAGGGACAGGGGGAAACCTAACACCGGGGAGCTGTTTTTT
-	-	TRBV13	TRBJ2-5	CASSLEALAETQYF	TGTGCCAGCAGCTTAGAGGCCCTAGCAGAGACCCAGTACTTC